This record covers a single T cell receptor beta chain. The antigen remains undetermined. The sample originates from a study of cytomegalovirus exposure and HLA in healthy donors. Study observations and caveats: Upon later analysis, HLA-associated TCR beta chains proved more clonally expanded than other, equally common chains.

Donors consisted of healthy bone marrow donors. Primers included in the PCR were 60 Vbeta and 13 Jbeta primers. Data came from immunoSEQ multiplex PCR; TCRdb stores just in-frame clones and leaves some out. The sample records over 150,000 clones, 80% being singletons. V trimming: 3 bases; J trimming: 6 bases; junction bases outside the gene matches: 4. The CDR3 runs to 14 residues. Germline CDR1 is MNHEY and CDR2 is SMNVEV (reference sequence). Source material: PBMCs. The chain uses TRBV27 and TRBJ2-7; 11 bases are a match to TRBD1. The clonotype was recovered from a young man in good health and CMV-seropositive. The CDR3 bases are TGTGCCAGCAGTTTCTCGGACAGGGGGCGCGAGCAGTACTTC. Translating gives CASSFSDRGREQYF.